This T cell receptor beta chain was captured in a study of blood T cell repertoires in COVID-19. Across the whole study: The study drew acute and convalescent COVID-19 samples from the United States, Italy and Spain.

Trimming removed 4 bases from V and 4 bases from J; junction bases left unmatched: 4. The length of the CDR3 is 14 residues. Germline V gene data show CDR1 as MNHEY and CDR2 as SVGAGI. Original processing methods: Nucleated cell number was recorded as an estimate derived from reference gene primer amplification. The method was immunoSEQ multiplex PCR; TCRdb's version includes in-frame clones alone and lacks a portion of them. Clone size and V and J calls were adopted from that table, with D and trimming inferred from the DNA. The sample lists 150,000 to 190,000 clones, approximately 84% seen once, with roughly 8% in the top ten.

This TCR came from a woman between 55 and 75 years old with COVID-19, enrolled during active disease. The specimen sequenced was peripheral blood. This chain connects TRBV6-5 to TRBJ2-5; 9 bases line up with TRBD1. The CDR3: CASSSPDRGETQYF. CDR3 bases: TGTGCCAGCAGTTCCCCGGACAGGGGAGAGACCCAGTACTTC.